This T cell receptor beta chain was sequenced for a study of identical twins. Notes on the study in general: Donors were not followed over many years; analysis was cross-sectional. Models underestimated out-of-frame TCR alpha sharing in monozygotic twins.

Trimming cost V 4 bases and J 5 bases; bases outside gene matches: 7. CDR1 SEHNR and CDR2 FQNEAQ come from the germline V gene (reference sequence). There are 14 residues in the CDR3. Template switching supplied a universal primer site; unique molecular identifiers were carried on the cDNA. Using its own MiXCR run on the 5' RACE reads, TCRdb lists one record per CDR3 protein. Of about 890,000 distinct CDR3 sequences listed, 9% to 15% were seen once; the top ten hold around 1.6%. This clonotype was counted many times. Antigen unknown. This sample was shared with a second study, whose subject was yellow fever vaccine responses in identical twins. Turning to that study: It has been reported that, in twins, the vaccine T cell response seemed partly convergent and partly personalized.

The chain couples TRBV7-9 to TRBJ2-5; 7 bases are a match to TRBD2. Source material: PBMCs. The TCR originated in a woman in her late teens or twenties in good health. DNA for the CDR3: TGTGCCAGCAGCTCCCCGACTAGCCTGGAGACCCAGTACTTC. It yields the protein CASSSPTSLETQYF.